This TCR beta chain appears in the sequencing data of a study of cytomegalovirus exposure and HLA in healthy donors. Background on the study: As an earlier analysis found, roughly 180 million T cells yielded 90 million to 140 million unique TCR beta sequences. General observations from the study: Three chains linked to CMV were shown in vitro to be specific for CMV antigens. The sole available immune exposure information was CMV serostatus.

As concerns this clone: Its antigen remains unidentified.

The V end lost 3 bases, the J end lost 2 bases, and 9 bases lay between the germline ends. Germline V lookup: CDR1 SGHRS, CDR2 YFSETQ. This CDR3 has 14 amino acids. Researchers ran the PCR with 60 Vbeta and 13 Jbeta primers. Profiled with immunoSEQ multiplex PCR; TCRdb holds only in-frame clones, not every one. The table lists around 150,000 clones, 75% of them singletons. This receptor was taken from a man aged 18 to 30 in good health and CMV-seropositive. The J gene is TRBJ1-3, the V gene TRBV5-1, with D maybe TRBD1 (5 bases). Material: PBMCs. The CDR3 sequence is CASSSGTPGNTIYF. The CDR3 nucleotides are TGCGCCAGCAGCTCCGGGACTCCTGGAAACACCATATATTTT.